This T cell receptor (beta chain) came from a study of a mutant IDH1 vaccine in newly diagnosed glioma. As for this clone: Its antigen is not identified.

After removal of 2 bases from V and 1 base from J, the junction contained 5 bases not matched to a gene. The CDR3 extends over 15 amino acids. Germline lookup yields CDR1 SGHRS and CDR2 YFSETQ. The time point was: week 5, during vaccination. Mutant IDH1 20-mer peptide, at 300 ug, made up each vaccine dose, with topical imiquimod. Clones were sequenced by immunoSEQ multiplex PCR, and TCRdb holds only the in-frame ones, with some missing. Among over 35,000 clones listed, approximately 90% were seen once. This receptor was taken from a man aged 50-59 years with glioma. The rearrangement links TRBV5-1 to TRBJ2-5, with 7 nucleotides matching TRBD2. The sequencing here drew on PBMCs, taken from a glioma patient whose treatment included an IDH1 peptide vaccine. The CDR3 DNA reads TGCGCCAGCAGCTTCCGTGGCGGGGGCCAAGAGACCCAGTACTTC. Its protein product is CASSFRGGGQETQYF.